This TCR beta chain was sequenced in a study of shared clonotypes between healthy human individuals. Germline lookup yields CDR1 SGHRS and CDR2 YFSETQ. The CDR3 spans 13 residues. Trimming left V 2 bases short and J 3 bases short, with 6 bases between. Free of recent acute infections or vaccinations, the donors were healthy HIV-negative adults. Authors' data handling: ImmunoSEQ output lacked quality scores and full-length reads, limiting matched filtering. TCRdb keeps only in-frame clones here, not all; method: immunoSEQ multiplex PCR. That table supplies the V and J calls and clone size; D and trimming were determined from the DNA. The sample has some 2.3 million clones; approximately 95% are singletons.

Material for sequencing was naive CD4+ T cells from PBMCs. Subset here: CD45RA+ positively selected. V gene TRBV5-1 combines with J gene TRBJ2-4, with TRBD1 as a possible D gene (6 bases). The TCR comes from a man aged 18 to 30 in good health. Some clones in this sample may be carry-over from other donors' samples. CDR3: CASSLQGKNIQYF. CDR3 DNA sequence: TGCGCCAGCAGCTTACAGGGCAAAAACATTCAGTACTTC.